One and the same sample provided the 4 T cell receptor beta chains below, sequenced in a study of CD8+ T cells in alopecia areata. CD4+ cells belonging to five or six patients, who were in the biomarker study, were further sorted into CD25+CD127- cells. In each case, RNA was isolated and then reverse transcribed into cDNA as the sequencing template. The repertoire was sequenced with immunoSEQ multiplex PCR; TCRdb's copy has only in-frame clones and lacks some. This sample carries about 19,000 clones, around 67% of them seen once, and the ten largest clones take less than 5.5%. Sequenced sample: CD4+ Tregs sorted from blood. The receptors originated from a human donor with alopecia areata.

The gene calls are TRBV6-5 and TRBJ1-6, with a tentative D call TRBD1 (6 bases). CDR3 length: 15 amino acids. V shed 0 bases and J shed 6 bases, with 9 bases lying between them. From germline, CDR1 is MNHEY and CDR2 SVGAGI. This chain's CDR3 is CASSYSRTVNSPLHF. In DNA form, the CDR3 reads TGTGCCAGCAGTTACTCACGGACAGTTAATTCACCCCTCCACTTT.

The chain carries TRBV15 and TRBJ2-3; weak D call: TRBD2 (6 bases). V was trimmed by 6 bases and J by 5 bases, leaving 12 bases between them. This CDR3 region has 13 residues. CDR1 and CDR2 from the germline V gene are LNHNV and YYDKDF (reference sequence). The CDR3 loop is CATSGGVRDTQYF. The CDR3 DNA reads as TGTGCCACCAGTGGCGGGGTTCGAGATACGCAGTATTTT.

The chain couples TRBV23-1 to TRBJ1-1; no reliable D call. TRBV23-1 is treated as an ORF (open reading frame) with a function not yet certain. V lost 2 bases to trimming and J lost 1 base, with 5 bases between them. CDR3 length: 13 residues. The CDR3, as DNA: TGCGCCAGCAGTCAAAAAGGGAACACTGAAGCTTTCTTT. Encoded protein: CASSQKGNTEAFF.

The rearrangement links TRBV28 to TRBJ2-6; unclear D gene. From germline, CDR1 is MDHEN and CDR2 SYDVKM. The CDR3 consists of 13 residues. Between the trimmed V and J ends, which lost 7 bases and 4 bases, there was a span of 8 bases. The CDR3 DNA reads TGTGCCAGCACCACACAGGGGGCCAACGTCCTGACTTTC. Its translation: CASTTQGANVLTF.